The table lists the clone carrying this TCR beta chain with a few counts. Antigen: not known. Germline CDR1 is MNHEY and CDR2 is SVGAGI. V dropped 6 bases and J dropped 2 bases, with 17 bases sitting between them. This CDR3 has 15 residues. Isolation per sample recovered at least 6 million PBMCs. Sample-barcoded 5' priming and a J-beta primer mix drove a second PCR of roughly 7 to 11 cycles. TCRdb used MiXCR to reprocess the 5' RACE reads, holding one entry per CDR3 protein. This sample has roughly 1.4 million distinct CDR3 sequences, with roughly 59% found just once. This entry is derived from a study of blood T cells in healthy people across ages. General observations from the study: Roughly linear age-related decline in beta diversity appeared, significant by age 40.

The chain combines TRBV6-5 with TRBJ2-7; tentative D call: TRBD1 (5 bases). The sequencing sample was made of blood. This sequence was found in a man aged 18-30 years in good health. CDR3 coding DNA: TGTGCCAGCAGCCGTCAGGGTGGAAGTCCCTACGAGCAGTACTTC. Translated, it gives CASSRQGGSPYEQYF.